This T cell receptor (beta chain) is from a study of CD8 T cells in Susac syndrome. The study, taken as a whole, reports: The study acknowledged a relatively small number of individuals in its TCR sequencing and HLA analysis.

The RNA input was about 0.5 to 1 ug, and it was reverse transcribed with random hexamers. Amplification of TCR beta CDR3 across 54 Vbeta and 13 Jbeta was performed with immunoSEQ multiplex PCR. TCRdb re-called the immunoSEQ multiplex PCR reads with MiXCR, one entry per CDR3 protein. The table includes around 130,000 distinct CDR3 sequences, 80% to 85% detected once. This CDR3 spans 13 amino acids. Germline values: CDR1 LNHDA, CDR2 SQIVND (reference sequence). Trimming shortened V by 5 bases and J by 10 bases, and 15 bases separated the two germline ends. In the case of this clonotype: The antigen is undetermined.

The multiple sclerosis controls consisted of treatment-naive patients with relapsing-remitting disease, either stable or active. TEMRA cells were enriched by FACS, and CD4+ and CD8+ T cells were negatively isolated. V usage is TRBV19 and J usage is TRBJ2-1, with a weak D call TRBD2 (5 bases). Sample: CD8+ T cells from PBMCs. This clonotype was sampled from a human donor with multiple sclerosis. The CDR3 loop is CASSLPGLGEQFF. The CDR3 DNA follows: TGTGCCAGTAGTCTCCCTGGACTCGGCGAGCAGTTCTTC.